This passage covers 8 T cell receptor beta chains from one sample sequenced in a study of blood T cell repertoires in COVID-19. TCRdb's table, derived via immunoSEQ multiplex PCR, lists solely in-frame clones and lacks some. The data contain 100,000 to 150,000 clones, 85% to 90% of them seen just once; the ten biggest clones take up 15% to 20%. Sequenced material: peripheral blood. All receptors derive from a man aged 45-65 years with active or convalescent COVID-19.

This rearrangement joins TRBV11-2 to TRBJ1-5; TRBD1 matches 7 bases. Germline CDR1 reads SGHAT; CDR2 reads FQNNGV. The CDR3 has 14 amino acids. Unmatched junction bases numbered 3, after V lost 0 bases and J lost 7 bases. Here the CDR3 reads CASSLESRGQPQHF. CDR3 sequence (DNA): TGTGCCAGCAGCTTAGAGAGCAGGGGGCAGCCCCAGCATTTT.

The table lists this clone with many counts. CDR3 DNA sequence: TGTGCCAGCAGCGGGGGGACAGGGCCGACCGACGAGCAGTACTTC. Its translation is CASSGGTGPTDEQYF. The V gene is TRBV5-4, the J gene TRBJ2-7, with TRBD1 identical over 9 bases. Germline V gene data show CDR1 as SGHNT and CDR2 as YYREEE (reference sequence). This CDR3 is 15 amino acids long. Germline trimming cut 4 bases from V and 5 bases from J; bases unmatched to any gene: 10.

The chain links TRBV5-1 to TRBJ2-7, with TRBD2 matching 8 bases. CDR1 and CDR2 (germline): SGHRS, YFSETQ. V lost 0 bases, J lost 5 bases, and 4 bases stayed unmatched. The CDR3 contains 14 residues. CDR3 nucleotides: TGCGCCAGCAGCTTGGGCGCGGGAGGTGACGAGCAGTACTTC. It translates to CASSLGAGGDEQYF.

This rearrangement joins TRBV27 to TRBJ1-2; D gene uncertain. The CDR3 length is 13 residues. Germline CDR1 and CDR2: MNHEY and SMNVEV (reference sequence). V lost 7 bases to trimming and J lost 0 bases, with 9 bases between them. The CDR3 spells CASKRAANYGYTF. The CDR3 DNA reads TGTGCCAGCAAACGTGCGGCTAACTATGGCTACACCTTC.

The chain is built from TRBV15 and TRBJ1-3; 9 nucleotides align to TRBD1. The CDR3 covers 23 residues. The J segment lost 0 bases and the V segment lost 0 bases, leaving 21 bases of the junction unmatched. Germline lookup yields CDR1 LNHNV and CDR2 YYDKDF (reference sequence). This CDR3 reads CATSRDNSFGPVTGGSSGNTIYF. As DNA, the CDR3 is TGTGCCACCAGCAGAGATAACTCGTTCGGACCTGTGACAGGGGGGAGCTCTGGAAACACCATATATTTT.

The chain couples TRBV28 to TRBJ2-7; 7 bases are shared with TRBD1. Germline V gene lookup returns CDR1 MDHEN and CDR2 SYDVKM. The CDR3 length is 15 residues. V lost 6 bases, J lost 6 bases, and 14 bases stayed unmatched. CDR3 amino acids: CASRYRDRFSSEQYF. CDR3 in DNA: TGTGCCAGCAGATATCGGGACAGATTTTCGAGCGAGCAGTACTTC.

This clone showed up just a few times. V usage is TRBV7-2 and J usage is TRBJ1-6; 8 bases align to TRBD1. The trim removed 5 bases at V and 9 bases at J, leaving 12 bases unmatched. CDR1 is SGHTA and CDR2 is FQGNSA in the germline V gene. CDR3 size: 16 residues. The CDR3 sequence is CASSKLDRAPGSPLHF. CDR3 in DNA: TGTGCCAGCAGCAAACTGGACAGGGCGCCTGGTTCACCCCTCCACTTT.

The J gene is TRBJ1-2, the V gene TRBV18; 10 bases align to TRBD1. The V gene end was trimmed by 6 bases and the J gene end by 3 bases; junction bases not matched to a gene: 13. This CDR3 has 17 amino acids. Germline CDR1 reads KGHSH; CDR2 reads LQKENI. The CDR3, as DNA: TGTGCCAGCTCGGCGTCCCCGGGGACAGGGGTGGACTATGGCTACACCTTC. Translating it yields CASSASPGTGVDYGYTF.